This paragraph covers one T cell receptor beta chain sequence. This entry comes from a study of blood T cell repertoires in COVID-19. Study context: Donors in the United States, Italy and Spain gave samples during acute or convalescent COVID-19. The analysed material was cDNA or gDNA that came from T cells, B-cell-depleted T cells, or PBMCs.

Trimming removed 2 bases from V and 5 bases from J; junction bases left unmatched: 4. The CDR3 extends over 14 amino acids. CDR1 is SGHAT, CDR2 FQDESV, per germline (reference sequence). Across about two dozen US areas, participants ranged in age from about 18 to 90 years. In assigning cohorts, the study relied on participant-reported clinical history. Data came from immunoSEQ multiplex PCR; TCRdb stores just in-frame clones and leaves some out. The sample consists of roughly 280,000 clones, roughly 91% of them appearing once. The TCR originated in a woman in her fifties or sixties who had recovered from COVID-19. The specimen was PBMCs or T cells enriched from blood (not recorded which). The chain has TRBV11-1 and TRBJ2-3, with 7 bases identical to TRBD2. The CDR3 loop reads CASSLILAVDTQYF. The CDR3, as DNA: TGTGCCAGCAGCTTAATTCTAGCGGTAGATACGCAGTATTTT. The whole variable domain, remainder taken from reference TRBV11-1 and TRBJ2-3, is EAEVAQSPRYKITEKSQAVAFWCDPISGHATLYWYRQILGQGPELLVQFQDESVVDDSQLPKDRFSAERLKGVDSTLKIQPAELGDSAMYLCASSLILAVDTQYFGPGTRLTVL.